A selection of T cell receptor beta chains follows, all from one sample in a study of cytomegalovirus exposure and HLA in healthy donors. Repertoires were generated with immunoSEQ multiplex PCR, while TCRdb's copy carries only in-frame clones and drops some. The data show 33,000 or so clones, over 90% seen once. Input material: PBMCs. These receptors came from a woman between 18 and 30 years old in good health and CMV-seronegative. The CDR3 runs from the conserved cysteine through the conserved F or W. A D gene is named only where the DNA matches it firmly. Some rows mark clone size as missing; the rest say once, few, many or name a class of expanded clone.

length,size,D,J,V,CDR3,DNA
16,.,TRBD1,TRBJ2-7,TRBV7-6,CASSSDPGQGLHEQYF,TGTGCCAGCAGCTCGGATCCGGGACAGGGGTTGCACGAGCAGTACTTC
14,once,.,TRBJ2-7,TRBV5-8,CASSLDGDSYEQYF,TGTGCCAGCAGCTTGGACGGGGATAGTTACGAGCAGTACTTC
18,.,TRBD1,TRBJ1-1,TRBV9,CASSADPGQGVGGTEAFF,TGTGCCAGCAGCGCGGACCCGGGACAGGGGGTGGGGGGTACTGAAGCTTTCTTT
14,.,.,TRBJ2-7,TRBV29-1,CSVELAVRGAEQYF,TGCAGCGTTGAGTTGGCGGTTCGGGGAGCGGAGCAGTACTTC
16,.,.,TRBJ1-1,TRBV27,CASSRQTAYMNTEAFF,TGTGCCAGCAGCCGTCAGACAGCCTACATGAACACTGAAGCTTTCTTT
15,.,TRBD1,TRBJ1-5,TRBV4-1,CASSQDGTDYQPQHF,TGCGCCAGCAGCCAAGATGGGACAGATTATCAGCCCCAGCATTTT
13,.,TRBD1,TRBJ1-2,TRBV5-1,CASSLGDSYGYTF,TGCGCCAGCAGCTTGGGGGACAGCTATGGCTACACCTTC
14,.,.,TRBJ1-5,TRBV6-5,CASSYGQTNQPQHF,TGTGCCAGCAGTTACGGACAGACCAATCAGCCCCAGCATTTT
16,.,TRBD1,TRBJ2-1,TRBV29-1,CSASTTRDRFLGEQFF,TGCAGCGCTAGTACTACTCGGGACAGGTTCCTTGGGGAGCAGTTCTTC
13,.,.,TRBJ1-1,TRBV30,CAWSEEAHTEAFF,TGTGCCTGGAGCGAGGAGGCCCACACTGAAGCTTTCTTT
16,.,TRBD2,TRBJ2-3,TRBV27,CASSSYSGSGGDTQYF,TGTGCCAGCAGTTCTTACAGCGGGAGCGGCGGAGATACGCAGTATTTT
14,few,.,TRBJ1-5,TRBV6-1,CASSEEGVHQPQHF,TGTGCCAGCAGTGAAGAGGGAGTACATCAGCCCCAGCATTTT
16,.,.,TRBJ2-7,TRBV4-3,CASSPMTSDSSYEQYF,TGCGCCAGCAGCCCGATGACGTCGGACAGCTCCTACGAGCAGTACTTC
14,.,TRBD1,TRBJ1-5,TRBV2,CASRAGTDNQPQHF,TGTGCCAGCAGGGCCGGGACAGACAATCAGCCCCAGCATTTT
11,.,.,TRBJ2-3,TRBV27,CASSYRGTQYF,TGTGCCAGCAGCTACCGGGGTACGCAGTATTTT
19,.,.,TRBJ2-6,TRBV7-9,CSSSSSTGRGGSGANVLTF,TGTTCCAGCAGCTCTAGTACGGGACGGGGAGGCTCTGGGGCCAACGTCCTGACTTTC
14,.,.,TRBJ2-2,TRBV7-9,CASSSRTNTGELFF,TGTGCCAGCAGCAGCCGTACCAACACCGGGGAGCTGTTTTTT
15,once,.,TRBJ1-4,TRBV4-1,CASRTTVATNEKLFF,TGCGCCAGCAGGACGACAGTTGCAACTAATGAAAAACTGTTTTTT
11,.,.,TRBJ2-1,TRBV7-9,CSSSLYYEQFF,TGTTCCAGCAGCTTATATTATGAGCAGTTCTTC
12,.,TRBD1,TRBJ2-7,TRBV27,CASSWTGGEQYF,TGTGCCAGCAGTTGGACAGGGGGCGAGCAGTACTTC
15,.,TRBD2,TRBJ2-5,TRBV5-1,CASSFGTSGRETQYF,TGCGCCAGCAGCTTCGGGACTAGCGGGAGGGAGACCCAGTACTTC
13,once,.,TRBJ2-7,TRBV27,CASSLEGSYEQYF,TGTGCCAGCAGTTTAGAGGGCTCCTACGAGCAGTACTTC
17,.,TRBD1,TRBJ2-5,TRBV28,CASSFGTGPFQQETQYF,TGTGCCAGCAGTTTTGGGACAGGTCCCTTTCAACAAGAGACCCAGTACTTC
15,.,TRBD2,TRBJ2-7,TRBV27,CASTFLAGGPYEQYF,TGTGCCAGCACCTTCCTTGCGGGAGGCCCCTACGAGCAGTACTTC
19,.,TRBD2,TRBJ2-1,TRBV4-3,CASSQDLGASGRRRNEQFF,TGCGCCAGCAGCCAAGATCTGGGGGCTAGCGGGAGACGAAGGAATGAGCAGTTCTTC
15,.,.,TRBJ2-1,TRBV6-5,CASSYQGSSFNEQFF,TGTGCCAGCAGTTACCAGGGGTCCAGTTTCAATGAGCAGTTCTTC
14,.,TRBD2,TRBJ2-7,TRBV5-5,CASSSLSGSKLQYF,TGTGCCAGCAGCTCCCTTAGCGGGAGCAAGTTGCAGTACTTC
15,medium-sized,TRBD1,TRBJ1-4,TRBV6-1,CASSEQGGSNEKLFF,TGTGCCAGCAGTGAACAGGGGGGAAGTAATGAAAAACTGTTTTTT
12,.,TRBD1,TRBJ1-2,TRBV27,CASARTGFGYTF,TGTGCCAGCGCAAGGACAGGGTTTGGTTACACCTTC
14,.,TRBD1,TRBJ2-7,TRBV2,CASSQDRGRYEQYF,TGTGCCAGCAGTCAGGACAGGGGACGCTACGAGCAGTACTTC
15,medium-sized,TRBD2,TRBJ2-3,TRBV19,CASTIGGGGADTQYF,TGTGCCAGTACGATCGGGGGGGGAGGTGCAGATACGCAGTATTTT
15,.,TRBD1,TRBJ2-5,TRBV5-1,CASSWQGQVGETQYF,TGCGCCAGCAGCTGGCAAGGACAGGTTGGAGAGACCCAGTACTTC
16,.,.,TRBJ2-1,TRBV6-5,CASSYDPASTYNEQFF,TGTGCCAGCAGTTACGATCCGGCTAGTACCTACAATGAGCAGTTCTTC
15,.,TRBD2,TRBJ2-7,TRBV5-1,CASALGTREQGEQYF,TGCGCCAGCGCCCTCGGGACGCGGGAGCAGGGCGAGCAGTACTTC
16,.,TRBD1,TRBJ1-1,TRBV14,CASSPWTGRLNTEAFF,TGTGCCAGCAGCCCCTGGACAGGCCGACTGAACACTGAAGCTTTCTTT
13,.,.,TRBJ2-7,TRBV2,CASSFDRYLEQYF,TGTGCCAGTTCTTTCGACAGGTACCTTGAGCAGTACTTC
15,.,TRBD1,TRBJ1-2,TRBV15,CATQGQGRENYGYTF,TGTGCCACCCAAGGACAGGGAAGGGAGAACTATGGCTACACCTTC
14,.,.,TRBJ1-2,TRBV18,CASSPEQGLYGYTF,TGTGCCAGCTCACCCGAACAGGGCTTATATGGCTACACCTTC
14,.,TRBD1,TRBJ2-5,TRBV9,CASSGQGDRETQYF,TGTGCCAGCAGCGGACAGGGTGATAGAGAGACCCAGTACTTC
12,.,.,TRBJ2-5,TRBV7-9,CASRAGPETQYF,TGTGCCAGCAGGGCAGGGCCAGAGACCCAGTACTTC
18,.,TRBD2,TRBJ2-2,TRBV27,CASSLSAGLAVNTGELFF,TGTGCCAGCAGTTTATCGGCGGGACTAGCGGTAAACACCGGGGAGCTGTTTTTT
12,.,.,TRBJ1-1,TRBV29-1,CSSHRVNTEAFF,TGCAGTAGTCACAGGGTTAACACTGAAGCTTTCTTT
15,.,TRBD1,TRBJ1-1,TRBV7-9,CASSLDRGSGTEAFF,TGTGCCAGCAGCTTAGACAGGGGGTCAGGGACTGAAGCTTTCTTT
13,.,.,TRBJ1-2,TRBV28,CASSLGTINGYTF,TGTGCCAGCAGTTTGGGGACAATTAACGGCTACACCTTC
14,once,.,TRBJ1-1,TRBV25-1,CASRGGPGNTEAFF,TGTGCCAGCCGCGGAGGTCCGGGGAACACTGAAGCTTTCTTT
10,.,.,TRBJ2-7,TRBV20-1,CSATIGEQYF,TGCAGTGCTACCATCGGTGAGCAGTACTTC
13,.,.,TRBJ2-2,TRBV28,CASRLQNTGELFF,TGTGCCAGCAGACTACAGAACACCGGGGAGCTGTTTTTT